Presented here are 9 T cell receptor beta chains from one specimen sequenced in a study of beta chain features in type 1 diabetes. The sequenced template was cDNA made from the entire isolated RNA. Sequencing used immunoSEQ multiplex PCR; TCRdb keeps in-frame clones, though not all of them. The data hold hundreds of thousands of clones, with approximately 15% observed a single time. Sequencing input: central memory CD4+ T cells from blood. These receptors all stem from a man aged 25-45 years in good health.

This sequence joins TRBV11-2 and TRBJ2-7, with TRBD1 identical over 7 bases. Germline V CDR1 and CDR2: SGHAT, FQNNGV. With 5 bases clipped from V and 4 bases from J, the junction kept 5 bases outside the gene matches. The CDR3 is 13 amino acids. CDR3 coding DNA: TGTGCCAGCAGCCGGGACAGCCAGTACGAGCAGTACTTC. It yields the protein CASSRDSQYEQYF.

The V call is TRBV11-1, the J call TRBJ2-2; 8 bases map to TRBD1. V lost 5 bases and J lost 7; bases outside the gene matches: 3. Germline CDR1 SGHAT, CDR2 FQDESV (reference sequence). The length of the CDR3 is 13 residues. The CDR3 sequence: CASSPDRGGELFF. The CDR3 DNA follows: TGTGCCAGCAGCCCCGACAGGGGCGGGGAGCTGTTTTTT.

The table lists this clone with a few counts. CDR3 sequence: CASSSAGTIYSPLHF. The CDR3 nucleotides read TGTGCCAGCAGTTCGGCCGGGACAATCTACTCACCCCTCCACTTT. This chain joins TRBV6-6 and TRBJ1-6; D may be TRBD1 (6 bases). This CDR3 has 15 amino acids. Trimming took off 4 bases at V and 10 bases at J, with 17 bases between the two ends. The germline CDR1 and CDR2 sequences are MNHNY and SVGAGI (reference sequence).

The sample holds a few counts of this clone. The chain recombines TRBV12-2 with TRBJ2-3; TRBD2, the table's D call, was not compared with the DNA. TRBV12-2 is annotated as a pseudogene. The CDR3 is 16 amino acids. The CDR3 nucleotides are TGTGCAAGTCGCTCCAGGCCGGGGGTTGGCACAGATACGCAGTATTTT. This translates into CASRSRPGVGTDTQYF.

This clone was observed a handful of times. A much larger clone differs from this one at a single base, so this may be a read error. The chain employs TRBV5-6 and TRBJ2-5; possible D gene TRBD2, 6 bases. CDR1 and CDR2 (germline): SGHDT, YYEEEE. The CDR3 runs to 13 residues. V lost 0 bases, J lost 5 bases, and 8 bases lay in between. The CDR3 DNA sequence: TGTGCCAGCAGCTTGGCGGCGGGGGAGACCCAGTACTTC. This codes for CASSLAAGETQYF.

This clone was counted at least ten times. The chain employs TRBV18 and TRBJ2-3; D not certain. With 5 bases removed from V and 5 bases from J, the gap between germline ends came to 17 bases. The CDR3 loop spans 15 amino acids. Germline loops: CDR1 KGHSH, CDR2 LQKENI. CDR3 DNA sequence: TGTGCCAGCTCAGTTAGACACCTCGATGGAGATACGCAGTATTTT. Translating gives CASSVRHLDGDTQYF.

The CDR3 loop is CASSSGTVRHF. CDR3 sequence (DNA): TGTGCCAGCAGTTCCGGGACAGTCCGGCATTTT. This chain joins TRBV6-6 and TRBJ1-5, with 7 nucleotides matching TRBD1. V lost 4 bases and J lost 15; bases outside the gene matches: 6. Germline loops: CDR1 MNHNY, CDR2 SVGAGI (reference sequence). The CDR3 sequence is 11 residues long.

V usage is TRBV5-1 and J usage is TRBJ2-2, with D possibly matching TRBD2 (5 bases). From germline, CDR1 is SGHRS and CDR2 YFSETQ. The ends were cut back, 9 bases at V and 4 bases at J, with 19 bases in the middle. The CDR3 consists of 15 residues. DNA for the CDR3: TGCGCCACCTCCGGGAAACGAGTGGGCACCGGGGAGCTGTTTTTT. Translated: CATSGKRVGTGELFF.

This clone has a handful of counts. The V call is TRBV2, the J call TRBJ2-3; 7 bases match TRBD1. This CDR3 comprises 15 residues. Trimming took 6 bases from V and 1 from J; bases not matched to a gene: 7. In germline, CDR1 is SNHLY, CDR2 FYNNEI. In DNA, the CDR3 is TGTGCCAGCAGCGGGCCGGGACAGCGCACAGATACGCAGTATTTT. This encodes CASSGPGQRTDTQYF.